One sample yielded the 14 T cell receptor beta chains listed below, sequenced in a study. TCRdb reprocessed the RT-PCR reads via MiXCR and lists one record per CDR3 protein. The sample has around 700,000 distinct CDR3 sequences, approximately 15% seen once. Sequenced: memory CD4+ T cells from blood. The receptors here all came from a female donor in good health, serving as a healthy control.

This clonotype was seen only a few times. V usage is TRBV6-2 or TRBV6-3 and J usage is TRBJ2-2; no clear D. The germline V and J ends were trimmed by 4 bases and 0 bases, with 9 bases remaining between them. CDR1 and CDR2 (germline): MNHEY, SVGEGT. The CDR3 contains 15 residues. The CDR3 sequence: CASSFERANTGELFF. Written as DNA, the CDR3 is TGTGCCAGCAGTTTCGAGCGCGCGAACACCGGGGAGCTGTTTTTT.

V gene TRBV7-2 combines with J gene TRBJ2-3; 10 positions match TRBD1. The junction had 11 bases not matched to a gene; V was cut back by 5 bases and J by 0 bases. The CDR3 is 18 amino acids. Germline CDR1 and CDR2: SGHTA and FQGNSA. CDR3 sequence: CASSPMRSTGGSTDTQYF. CDR3 DNA: TGTGCCAGCAGCCCAATGCGCTCGACAGGGGGCAGCACAGATACGCAGTATTTT.

This clonotype has a single count. A much larger clone differs from this one at a single base, so this may be a read error. The gene calls are TRBV10-3 and TRBJ2-2; D might be TRBD2 (7 bases). CDR1 ENHRY and CDR2 SYGVKD come from the germline V gene. V shed 3 bases and J shed 9 bases, with 17 bases lying between them. The CDR3 has 15 amino acids. The DNA for the CDR3 is TGTGCCATCAGTGAAGGGGGGGCGTTCGCCAGGGAGCTGTTTTTT. Translation: CAISEGGAFARELFF.

The chain recombines TRBV12-3 or TRBV12-4 with TRBJ1-1, with a weak D call TRBD1 (6 bases). The CDR3 runs to 14 residues. V shed 3 bases and J shed 0 bases, with 8 bases lying between them. CDR3 in DNA: TGTGCCAGCAGTTTCAGGGGCATGAACACTGAAGCTTTCTTT. Translated: CASSFRGMNTEAFF.

There are many counts of this clonotype. The gene calls are TRBV9 and TRBJ2-3; 8 nucleotides match TRBD2. V lost 0 bases and J lost 6; bases outside the gene matches: 6. This CDR3 region has 15 residues. The germline gives CDR1 SGDLS, CDR2 YYNGEE. For the CDR3, the DNA is TGTGCCAGCAGCGTAGTCGGGGGGGTCCAGGATACGCAGTATTTT. Amino acids: CASSVVGGVQDTQYF.

This clonotype showed up many times. The V gene is TRBV15, the J gene TRBJ2-5, with unresolved D. V dropped 1 base and J dropped 5 bases, with 5 bases sitting between them. The CDR3 spans 12 residues. Germline V gene data show CDR1 as LNHNV and CDR2 as YYDKDF (reference sequence). The CDR3 spells CATSRAGETQYF. The CDR3 DNA reads TGTGCCACCAGCAGAGCTGGCGAGACCCAGTACTTC.

The chain is built from TRBV7-6 and TRBJ2-7; unclear D gene. V was shortened by 4 bases and J by 6 bases, with 13 bases between the two germline ends. This CDR3 has 13 residues. The germline V gene has CDR1 SGHVS and CDR2 FNYEAQ. This CDR3 reads CASSSQIEGEQYF. The CDR3, as DNA: TGTGCCAGCAGCTCCCAGATAGAAGGCGAGCAGTACTTC.

This clonotype was counted many times. The chain employs TRBV5-5 and TRBJ2-7; no clear D. CDR1 is SGHKS, CDR2 YYEKEE, per germline (reference sequence). The CDR3 is 14 amino acids. Trimming stripped 4 bases from V and 0 bases from J, with 11 bases between. The CDR3 loop reads CASSGLSNSYEQYF. The CDR3 DNA sequence: TGTGCCAGCAGCGGCCTCTCCAACTCCTACGAGCAGTACTTC.

This clonotype was seen ten or more times. The chain joins TRBV6-2 or TRBV6-3 to TRBJ2-3; either TRBD1 or TRBD2 may supply D (6 bases each). The length of the CDR3 is 12 residues. V lost 7 bases and J 5 bases, leaving 10 bases between the germline ends. From germline, CDR1 is MNHEY and CDR2 SVGEGT. DNA for the CDR3: TGTGCCAGCACTAAGGGGGGAGATACGCAGTATTTT. It specifies CASTKGGDTQYF.

Remarks on this clonotype: It may be a read error: a sequence one base away is much more abundant. The chain carries TRBV7-3 and TRBJ2-5; D ambiguous. The length of the CDR3 is 13 residues. Germline loops: CDR1 SGHTA, CDR2 FQGTGA. CDR3 nucleotides: TGTGACAGCAGCTTTGGAAACCAAGAGACCCAGTACTTC. Its translation is CDSSFGNQETQYF.

The chain has TRBV7-6 and TRBJ2-1; 8 nucleotides match TRBD2. The germline V gene encodes CDR1 SGHVS and CDR2 FNYEAQ. V was pared by 5 bases and J by 8 bases, with 8 bases of the junction left unmatched. CDR3 length: 14 residues. The CDR3 is CASSPGLAVDEQFF. In DNA form, the CDR3 reads TGTGCCAGCAGCCCCGGACTAGCAGTCGATGAGCAGTTCTTC.

This clonotype has at least ten counts. The chain employs TRBV12-3 or TRBV12-4 and TRBJ2-1, with 7 bases matching TRBD1. The CDR3 runs to 15 residues. V shed 5 bases, J shed 2 bases, and the junction held 6 bases outside the gene matches. DNA of the CDR3: TGTGCCAGCAGTCATACCGGGACAGCCTACAATGAGCAGTTCTTC. Its translation is CASSHTGTAYNEQFF.

This clonotype was seen a handful of times. V usage is TRBV20-1 and J usage is TRBJ1-1; D is perhaps TRBD1 (5 bases). V was shortened by 6 bases and J by 13 bases, with 21 bases between the two germline ends. CDR3 length: 12 residues. Per germline, CDR1 DFQATT and CDR2 SNEGSKA (reference sequence). CDR3: CSAREERLGVFF. CDR3 in DNA: TGCAGTGCCCGAGAAGAAAGGCTGGGGGTTTTCTTT.

CDR3 amino acids: CASSSSWDSGQHF. In DNA form, the CDR3 reads TGTGCCAGCAGCTCATCCTGGGACAGTGGCCAGCATTTT. The chain carries TRBV9 and TRBJ1-5; 7 nucleotides line up with TRBD1. The CDR3 consists of 13 residues. Germline-derived CDR1 and CDR2 are SGDLS and YYNGEE. V lost 4 bases to trimming and J lost 12 bases; unmatched junction nucleotides: 10. Variable domain in full (rest from reference TRBV9 and TRBJ1-5): DSGVTQTPKHLITATGQRVTLRCSPRSGDLSVYWYQQSLDQGLQFLIQYYNGEERAKGNILERFSAQQFPDLHSELNLSSLELGDSALYFCASSSSWDSGQHFGDGTRLSIL.